A single sample gave rise to the 15 T cell receptor beta chains below, sequenced in a study of cytomegalovirus exposure and HLA in healthy donors. PCR used 60 Vbeta primers and 13 Jbeta primers. Assay: immunoSEQ multiplex PCR; the TCRdb copy retains only in-frame clones and omits some. The repertoire holds 200,000 to 250,000 clones, 75% to 90% seen once, with roughly 1% in the top ten. Sequencing input: PBMCs. These receptors originate from a woman younger than 35 in good health and CMV-seronegative.

This chain uses TRBV5-6 with TRBJ2-7; 7 bases map to TRBD1. J gave up 0 bases and V 2 bases, and 5 bases lay outside the gene matches. Germline assignment: CDR1 SGHDT and CDR2 YYEEEE. This CDR3 has 15 amino acids. CDR3 region: CASSFGTAFSYEQYF. CDR3 nucleotide sequence: TGTGCCAGCAGCTTTGGGACAGCTTTCTCCTACGAGCAGTACTTC.

V gene TRBV7-2 combines with J gene TRBJ2-3, with TRBD2 matching over 7 bases. The V and J ends lost 7 bases and 2 bases, in that order; junction bases with no gene match: 6. This CDR3 has 14 amino acids. Germline CDR1 SGHTA, CDR2 FQGNSA. CDR3 region: CASTRGVVTDTQYF. The CDR3 DNA reads TGTGCCAGCACCCGGGGGGTTGTCACAGATACGCAGTATTTT.

The chain combines TRBV2 with TRBJ2-7, with D perhaps matching TRBD2 (6 bases). The ends were cut back, 7 bases at V and 0 bases at J, with 16 bases in the middle. The CDR3 loop spans 15 amino acids. Germline V gene lookup returns CDR1 SNHLY and CDR2 FYNNEI. The DNA for the CDR3 is TGTGCCAGCACCGTAGCGGCCCGTAGCTCCTACGAGCAGTACTTC. It translates to CASTVAARSSYEQYF.

This clone was seen only a few times. V and J are TRBV4-3 and TRBJ2-5; TRBD1 matches at 7 bases. Germline V gene data show CDR1 as LGHNA and CDR2 as YSLEER. CDR3 length: 15 amino acids. With 4 bases clipped from V and 5 bases from J, the junction kept 10 bases outside the gene matches. Written as DNA, the CDR3 is TGCGCCAGCAGCCGAGCCGGGACAGAAAGGGAGACCCAGTACTTC. This encodes CASSRAGTERETQYF.

The chain combines TRBV5-4 with TRBJ2-3, with unresolved D. The CDR3 has 14 amino acids. Germline V lookup: CDR1 SGHNT, CDR2 YYREEE (reference sequence). Trimming took 0 bases from V and 2 from J, leaving 7 bases between them. The CDR3 nucleotides read TGTGCCAGCAGCTTGGGTCAGGCCACAGATACGCAGTATTTT. Amino acid sequence: CASSLGQATDTQYF. The entire variable domain, with the rest obtained from reference TRBV5-4 and TRBJ2-3, is as follows: ETGVTQSPTHLIKTRGQQVTLRCSSQSGHNTVSWYQQALGQGPQFIFQYYREEENGRGNFPPRFSGLQFPNYSSELNVNALELDDSALYLCASSLGQATDTQYFGPGTRLTVL.

This clone has more than one count but fewer than ten. The chain combines TRBV4-2 with TRBJ1-1; D remains ambiguous. V was shortened by 3 bases and J by 6 bases, with 14 bases between the two germline ends. Germline values: CDR1 LGHNA, CDR2 YNFKEQ. The CDR3 extends over 14 amino acids. Here the CDR3 DNA reads TGTGCCAGCAGCCATGCCCCCGGGTGGGCTGAAGCTTTCTTT. Its protein product is CASSHAPGWAEAFF.

The V call is TRBV23-1, the J call TRBJ1-5, with D maybe TRBD1 (5 bases). TRBV23-1 counts as an open reading frame of uncertain function. V lost 3 bases and J 5 bases, leaving 14 bases between the germline ends. This CDR3 has 15 amino acids. CDR3 sequence reads: CASSHPRGKHQPQHF. DNA of the CDR3: TGCGCCAGCAGTCATCCCCGGGGGAAGCATCAGCCCCAGCATTTT.

The gene calls are TRBV7-3 and TRBJ2-2; D gene unclear. The V gene's germline CDR1 is SGHTA and CDR2 FQGTGA. The CDR3 runs to 11 residues. The ends were cut back, 3 bases at V and 7 bases at J, with 3 bases in the middle. The CDR3 DNA reads TGTGCCAGCAGCTTCGGCGGGGAGCTGTTTTTT. Encoded protein: CASSFGGELFF. Full variable domain (remainder filled in from reference TRBV7-3 and TRBJ2-2): GAGVSQTPSNKVTEKGKYVELRCDPISGHTALYWYRQSLGQGPEFLIYFQGTGAADDSGLPNDRFFAVRPEGSVSTLKIQRTERGDSAVYLCASSFGGELFFGEGSRLTVL.

This clone was picked up one time. The gene calls are TRBV10-1 and TRBJ1-2; 11 bases line up with TRBD1. The CDR3 loop spans 18 amino acids. Germline V gene data show CDR1 as WNHNN and CDR2 as SYGVQD (reference sequence). Unmatched junction bases numbered 20, after V lost 0 bases and J lost 14 bases. CDR3 sequence (DNA): TGCGCCAGCAGTGAGTCTTTTCCTCGGGACAGGGGGTATATGGCTATGACCTTC. It yields the protein CASSESFPRDRGYMAMTF.

The gene calls are TRBV11-2 and TRBJ2-7; 7 bases match TRBD2. Looked up from germline, CDR1 is SGHAT and CDR2 is FQNNGV. This CDR3 comprises 16 residues. The trim removed 5 bases at V and 5 bases at J, leaving 15 bases unmatched. The CDR3 DNA is TGTGCCAGCAGCGGAATGGTCGGGGTAGCGGGTCACGAGCAGTACTTC. Translating it yields CASSGMVGVAGHEQYF.

The CDR3 region is CASTIRGYGYTF. The CDR3 DNA is TGTGCCAGCACTATCCGGGGCTATGGCTACACCTTC. The chain joins TRBV2 to TRBJ1-2; no firm D call. V was shortened by 7 bases and J by 4 bases, with 10 bases between the two germline ends. The CDR3 runs to 12 residues. Germline lookup yields CDR1 SNHLY and CDR2 FYNNEI.

This clone was picked up a small number of times. The genes are TRBV6-6 and TRBJ1-1, with D unclear. Germline V gene data show CDR1 as MNHNY and CDR2 as SVGAGI (reference sequence). The length of the CDR3 is 12 residues. V was pared by 2 bases and J by 3 bases, with 4 bases between. CDR3 in amino acids: CASSYPDTEAFF. Written as DNA, the CDR3 is TGTGCCAGCAGTTACCCGGACACTGAAGCTTTCTTT.

The chain is built from TRBV18 and TRBJ2-7; 11 bases agree with TRBD2. The CDR3 is made up of 20 amino acids. The V segment lost 0 bases and the J segment 4 bases; nucleotides outside the gene matches: 17. CDR1 KGHSH and CDR2 LQKENI come from the germline V gene. This CDR3 is CASSPPVRLAGTSGTYEQYF. As DNA, the CDR3 is TGTGCCAGCTCACCACCCGTCCGACTAGCGGGGACCTCCGGGACTTACGAGCAGTACTTC. The full variable domain, in which reference TRBV18 and TRBJ2-7 provide the parts outside the CDR3, is NAGVMQNPRHLVRRRGQEARLRCSPMKGHSHVYWYRQLPEEGLKFMVYLQKENIIDESGMPKERFSAEFPKEGPSILRIQQVVRGDSAAYFCASSPPVRLAGTSGTYEQYFGPGTRLTVT.

The V and J genes are TRBV10-3 and TRBJ1-6; D is uncertain. This CDR3 contains 14 residues. CDR1 is ENHRY, CDR2 SYGVKD, per germline. Trimming pared 10 bases from V and 3 bases from J, leaving 13 bases between. CDR3: CATLAGSYNSPLHF. The CDR3 coding sequence is TGTGCCACCCTGGCGGGGAGCTATAATTCACCCCTCCACTTT.

In its sample, this clone was seen a few times. The V call is TRBV7-6, the J call TRBJ2-1; possible D gene TRBD1, 5 bases. V shed 0 bases and J shed 6 bases, with 12 bases lying between them. This CDR3 has 15 residues. From germline, CDR1 is SGHVS and CDR2 FNYEAQ. In DNA form, the CDR3 reads TGTGCCAGCAGCTTAGCGGCAGGGTTCCTCAATGAGCAGTTCTTC. It is translated as CASSLAAGFLNEQFF. Variable domain in full (rest from reference TRBV7-6 and TRBJ2-1): GAGVSQSPRYKVTKRGQDVALRCDPISGHVSLYWYRQALGQGPEFLTYFNYEAQQDKSGLPNDRFSAERPEGSISTLTIQRTEQRDSAMYRCASSLAAGFLNEQFFGPGTRLTVL.